The rows below give T cell receptor beta chains drawn from one sample of a study of blood T cell repertoires in COVID-19. TCRdb's copy holds only in-frame clones and misses some; the assay was immunoSEQ multiplex PCR. The data contain fewer than 200,000 clones, approximately 85% of them singletons. Sequences were obtained from peripheral blood. The receptors here all came from a woman aged 80 or older with acute or convalescent COVID-19. CDR3s include the opening cysteine and the closing phenylalanine or tryptophan. The D gene is left open where the match is weak. The listing skips clone size in some rows; elsewhere it reads once, few, many or a size class.

D: TRBD1; size: once; V: TRBV7-2; J: TRBJ2-7; DNA: TGTGCCAGCAGCTTTCGCGGCAGGGGGCGAAACGAGCAGTACTTC; CDR3: CASSFRGRGRNEQYF
D: -; size: -; V: TRBV20-1; J: TRBJ2-5; DNA: TGCAGTGCTAGTATTTCAGGGGCGTTGGGTAAGACCCAGTACTTC; CDR3: CSASISGALGKTQYF
D: -; size: -; V: TRBV9; J: TRBJ2-7; DNA: TGTGCCAGCAGCCCCAAGTCGGGGGCCTACGAGCAGTACTTC; CDR3: CASSPKSGAYEQYF
D: -; size: once; V: TRBV14; J: TRBJ1-1; DNA: TGTGCCAGCAGCATCGGACAAGTGAACACTGAAGCTTTCTTT; CDR3: CASSIGQVNTEAFF
D: TRBD2; size: -; V: TRBV7-2; J: TRBJ2-1; DNA: TGTGCCAGCAGCTTAGGGACTAGCCGGGAAGGGCAGTTCTTC; CDR3: CASSLGTSREGQFF
D: TRBD2; size: -; V: TRBV7-9; J: TRBJ2-1; DNA: TGTGCCAGCAGTTCGGGTTTGACGGGAGGCCTCGGGAATGAGCAGTTCTTC; CDR3: CASSSGLTGGLGNEQFF
D: -; size: -; V: TRBV5-6; J: TRBJ2-6; DNA: TGTGCCAGCAGCTTAGCGGGCTCTGGGGCCAACGTCCTGACTTTC; CDR3: CASSLAGSGANVLTF
D: TRBD2; size: -; V: TRBV7-2; J: TRBJ2-3; DNA: TGTGCCAGCAGCTTAACTGGCCCTGGGGGGGTAGATACGCAGTATTTT; CDR3: CASSLTGPGGVDTQYF
D: TRBD1; size: -; V: TRBV6-6; J: TRBJ1-1; DNA: TGTGCCAGCAGTCCGTCTGTTCCCGGGACAGCGAACACTGAAGCTTTCTTT; CDR3: CASSPSVPGTANTEAFF
D: TRBD1; size: -; V: TRBV5-1; J: TRBJ2-1; DNA: TGCGCCAGCAGTACGACAGGGGGGTCCTACAATGAGCAGTTCTTC; CDR3: CASSTTGGSYNEQFF
D: TRBD1; size: -; V: TRBV15; J: TRBJ2-1; DNA: TGTGCCACCAGCGGCCGGGACAGGGCGACGGAGCGGGGCTACAATGAGCAGTTCTTC; CDR3: CATSGRDRATERGYNEQFF
D: TRBD1; size: -; V: TRBV10-3; J: TRBJ1-5; DNA: TGTGCCATCAGCGGGGACAGGAGGAGCAATCAGCCCCAGCATTTT; CDR3: CAISGDRRSNQPQHF
D: TRBD2; size: -; V: TRBV13; J: TRBJ2-3; DNA: TGTGCCAGCAGCTTAGAGGGGACTAGCTTTTCAGATACGCAGTATTTT; CDR3: CASSLEGTSFSDTQYF
D: TRBD1; size: -; V: TRBV6-2/TRBV6-3; J: TRBJ1-2; DNA: TGTGCCAGCAGTGGACGGACACAGGGGAACTATGGCTACACCTTC; CDR3: CASSGRTQGNYGYTF
D: -; size: -; V: TRBV11-3; J: TRBJ2-7; DNA: TGTGCCAGCAGCTCCGACAGCTACGAGCAGTACTTC; CDR3: CASSSDSYEQYF
D: -; size: once; V: TRBV4-1; J: TRBJ1-2; DNA: TGCGCCAGCAGCCAATTCAGCCAGGCTAACTATGGCTACACCTTC; CDR3: CASSQFSQANYGYTF
D: -; size: -; V: TRBV19; J: TRBJ1-2; DNA: TGTGCCAGTAGCCTCTTAACGAGGACGGGATATGGCTACACCTTC; CDR3: CASSLLTRTGYGYTF
D: -; size: -; V: TRBV20-1; J: TRBJ1-6; DNA: TGCAGTGCTAGTCGCGGCTCCTATAATTCACCCCTCCACTTT; CDR3: CSASRGSYNSPLHF
D: TRBD2; size: -; V: TRBV5-1; J: TRBJ2-2; DNA: TGCGCCAGCTGCCCGGGACTAGCGACCGGGGAGCTGTTTTTT; CDR3: CASCPGLATGELFF
D: -; size: -; V: TRBV24-1; J: TRBJ1-2; DNA: TGTGCCACGGGCGACGAGGGCACCGACTATGGCTACACCTTC; CDR3: CATGDEGTDYGYTF
D: -; size: -; V: TRBV29-1; J: TRBJ2-3; DNA: TGCAGCGCCCCAGTGGCGGGGAGTTCCGATACGCAGTATTTT; CDR3: CSAPVAGSSDTQYF
D: -; size: -; V: TRBV29-1; J: TRBJ2-1; DNA: TGCAGCGTCGACTACTTCAGGAATGAGCAGTTCTTC; CDR3: CSVDYFRNEQFF
D: -; size: few; V: TRBV7-9; J: TRBJ2-1; DNA: TGTGCCAGCAGCCCTGGTCGTATAGGAGCCTCCTACAATGAGCAGTTCTTC; CDR3: CASSPGRIGASYNEQFF
D: TRBD2; size: -; V: TRBV7-8; J: TRBJ2-7; DNA: TGTGCCAGCAGCTTACCGGGGGGGGCCTCCTACGAGCAGTACTTC; CDR3: CASSLPGGASYEQYF
D: TRBD2; size: many; V: TRBV9; J: TRBJ2-7; DNA: TGTGCCAGCAGTGGGGGAGGGGACGAGCAGTACTTC; CDR3: CASSGGGDEQYF
D: -; size: -; V: TRBV6-5; J: TRBJ2-7; DNA: TGTGCCAGCAGCCTCCCCGGGGGAAGGCAGTACTTC; CDR3: CASSLPGGRQYF
D: TRBD1; size: -; V: TRBV6-1; J: TRBJ1-5; DNA: TGTGCCAGCAGTGAAGCAGTAGGGGACAGGGTTCAGCCCCAGCATTTT; CDR3: CASSEAVGDRVQPQHF
D: -; size: -; V: TRBV6-1; J: TRBJ2-2; DNA: TGTGCCAGCAGTGAAAGGGGGAGACCGAACACCGGGGAGCTGTTTTTT; CDR3: CASSERGRPNTGELFF
D: -; size: -; V: TRBV2; J: TRBJ1-2; DNA: TGTGCCAGCAGTGAAAACGCGGGCGGCTACACCTTC; CDR3: CASSENAGGYTF
D: -; size: -; V: TRBV4-3; J: TRBJ2-2; DNA: TGCGCCAGCAGCCTCCGATCGGGGTCAGAGGGCGGGGAGCTGTTTTTT; CDR3: CASSLRSGSEGGELFF
D: TRBD2; size: -; V: TRBV9; J: TRBJ2-1; DNA: TGTGCCAGCAGCCAGGGAGCGGGAGGGCCGTCCGATGAGCAGTTCTTC; CDR3: CASSQGAGGPSDEQFF
D: -; size: -; V: TRBV7-9; J: TRBJ2-1; DNA: TGTGCCAGCAGCTTTTCGGCGGGGTCCTACAATGAGCAGTTCTTC; CDR3: CASSFSAGSYNEQFF